This T cell receptor beta chain was obtained from a study of cytomegalovirus exposure and HLA in healthy donors. This CDR3 is built from 19 residues. Trimming stripped 6 bases from V and 2 bases from J, with 29 bases between. Germline CDR1 reads MNHGY; CDR2 reads SVAAGI. This PCR relied on a set of 60 Vbeta primers and 13 Jbeta primers. Measured with immunoSEQ multiplex PCR; TCRdb has only the in-frame clones, and not every one. The data show some 98,000 clones, roughly 77% seen once. The clonotype was recovered from a man in his forties in good health and CMV-seronegative. The chain uses TRBV6-9 and TRBJ2-7; D is possibly TRBD1 (5 bases). The source material was PBMCs. The DNA of the CDR3 is TGTGCCAGCAGCCCCGAGCTATTTCCTAGTAAGGGGTGCCCCTACGAGCAGTACTTC. Encoded protein: CASSPELFPSKGCPYEQYF.